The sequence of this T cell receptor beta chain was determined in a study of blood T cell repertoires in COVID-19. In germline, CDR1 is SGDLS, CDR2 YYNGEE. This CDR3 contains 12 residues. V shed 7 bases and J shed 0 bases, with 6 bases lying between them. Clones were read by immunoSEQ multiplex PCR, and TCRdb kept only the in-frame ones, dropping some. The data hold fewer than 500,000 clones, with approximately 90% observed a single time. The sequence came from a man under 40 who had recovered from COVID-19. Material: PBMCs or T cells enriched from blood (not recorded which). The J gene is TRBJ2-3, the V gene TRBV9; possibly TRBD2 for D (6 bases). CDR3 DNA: TGTGCCAGCGGGACTAGCACAGATACGCAGTATTTT. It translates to CASGTSTDTQYF.